This record covers a single TCR beta chain. These data are taken from a study of PD-L1 blockade in urothelial cancer. Study context: Blood analysis occurred 3 weeks (second dose) and 6 weeks after treatment start.

Specified time point: peripheral blood 6 weeks after treatment start. Synthetic TCR analog templates were added to each PCR reaction. Profiled with immunoSEQ multiplex PCR; TCRdb holds only in-frame clones, not every one. This table has roughly 40,000 clones, around 90% appearing once. V shed 1 base and J 4 bases; nucleotides not matched to a gene: 7. The CDR3 length is 16 residues. Per germline, CDR1 SGHDN and CDR2 FVKESK. The chain is built from TRBV14 and TRBJ1-2; 9 nucleotides line up with TRBD1. This sample comprised PBMCs, obtained around atezolizumab (anti-PD-L1) treatment. This clonotype originated in a man aged 65 to 85 with urothelial cancer. CDR3 residues: CASSQVGTGNIYGYTF. The CDR3, as DNA: TGTGCCAGCAGCCAAGTTGGGACAGGGAATATCTATGGCTACACCTTC.